These 17 T cell receptor beta chains share one sample of origin, sequenced in a study of PD-1 blockade in classical Hodgkin lymphoma. Assay used: immunoSEQ multiplex PCR; TCRdb lists only in-frame clones, some missing. Of 25,000 to 30,000 clones listed, roughly 71% are singletons. Each patient's relapse followed autologous stem cell transplantation, and brentuximab vedotin exposure varied. Specimen: peripheral blood mononuclear cells (PBMCs), collected before the second cycle of nivolumab. All receptors come from a human donor with classical Hodgkin lymphoma.

The rearrangement joins TRBV12-5 to TRBJ2-2, with TRBD2 matching 9 bases. This CDR3 spans 17 amino acids. The ends lost 1 base at V and 3 bases at J; junction bases unmatched: 6. Germline V gene lookup returns CDR1 LGHNT and CDR2 FRNRAP. The CDR3 DNA reads as TGTGCTAGTGGTTTGGCCTCTAGCGGGATTCACACCGGGGAGCTGTTTTTT. The encoded protein is CASGLASSGIHTGELFF.

In its sample, this clone was seen a few times. The chain combines TRBV19 with TRBJ1-1; possibly TRBD1 for D (6 bases). Germline V CDR1 and CDR2: LNHDA, SQIVND (reference sequence). V shed 5 bases and J shed 7 bases, with 11 bases lying between them. This CDR3 has 12 amino acids. The CDR3 sequence: CASSFLDSEAFF. In DNA, the CDR3 is TGTGCCAGTAGTTTTCTGGACAGTGAAGCTTTCTTT. Drawing the rest from reference TRBV19 and TRBJ1-1, the complete variable domain is DGGITQSPKYLFRKEGQNVTLSCEQNLNHDAMYWYRQDPGQGLRLIYYSQIVNDFQKGDIAEGYSVSREKKESFPLTVTSAQKNPTAFYLCASSFLDSEAFFGQGTRLTVV.

The J gene is TRBJ2-7, the V gene TRBV6-6; D may match TRBD1 or TRBD2 (5 bases each). V lost 6 bases and J 7 bases, leaving 13 bases between the germline ends. The CDR3 runs 12 residues. Germline V gene sequence: CDR1 MNHNY, CDR2 SVGAGI (reference sequence). The CDR3 coding sequence is TGTGCCAGCAGCACACCCTGGGGGGAGCAGTACTTC. It codes for CASSTPWGEQYF.

J is TRBJ1-4 and V is TRBV25-1; 8 bases are a match to TRBD1. The CDR3 sequence is 15 residues long. Germline V gene data show CDR1 as MGHDK and CDR2 as SYGVNS. V lost 4 bases to trimming and J lost 7 bases; unmatched junction nucleotides: 8. This chain's CDR3 is CASSATGEGAEKLFF. In nucleotides, the CDR3 is TGTGCCAGCAGTGCGACAGGGGAGGGGGCTGAAAAACTGTTTTTT.

The chain joins TRBV18 to TRBJ2-7, with 14 bases matching TRBD2. The J segment lost 12 bases and the V segment lost 6 bases, leaving 13 bases of the junction unmatched. Per the germline V gene, CDR1 is KGHSH and CDR2 is LQKENI. This CDR3 is 15 amino acids long. DNA of the CDR3: TGTGCCAGCTCTCCAGCCGGGACTAGCGGGAGCGGTTCGTACTTC. This sequence encodes CASSPAGTSGSGSYF.

The CDR3 sequence is CASSVRGPNTEAFF. CDR3 coding DNA: TGTGCCAGCAGTGTTAGAGGCCCGAACACTGAAGCTTTCTTT. The chain combines TRBV6-1 with TRBJ1-1; D is ambiguous. The CDR3 extends over 14 amino acids. The germline V gene encodes CDR1 MNHNS and CDR2 SASEGT. Trimming stripped 4 bases from V and 1 base from J, with 10 bases between.

The V gene is TRBV30, the J gene TRBJ2-2; no clear D. The CDR3 has 13 amino acids. Trimming took off 4 bases at V and 3 bases at J, with 9 bases between the two ends. The V gene's germline CDR1 is GTSNPN and CDR2 SVGIG (reference sequence). CDR3 region: CAWIVSYTGELFF. The CDR3 DNA reads TGTGCCTGGATTGTGTCGTACACCGGGGAGCTGTTTTTT. Variable domain in full (rest from reference TRBV30 and TRBJ2-2): SQTIHQWPATLVQPVGSPLSLECTVEGTSNPNLYWYRQAAGRGLQLLFYSVGIGQISSEVPQNLSASRPQDRQFILSSKKLLLSDSGFYLCAWIVSYTGELFFGEGSRLTVL.

This clone appeared a single time. The chain joins TRBV7-2 to TRBJ1-4; maybe TRBD1 (5 bases). The CDR3 is 17 amino acids. The germline V and J ends were trimmed by 2 bases and 5 bases, with 18 bases remaining between them. Germline V lookup: CDR1 SGHTA, CDR2 FQGNSA. In nucleotides, the CDR3 is TGTGCCAGCAGCTTAAGGGGAAAGGGGAACACGAATGAAAAACTGTTTTTT. This encodes CASSLRGKGNTNEKLFF.

This chain uses TRBV4-1 with TRBJ2-7; D is possibly TRBD1 (6 bases). Germline V gives CDR1 MGHRA, CDR2 YSYEKL. V was shortened by 1 base and J by 0 bases, with 28 bases between the two germline ends. CDR3 length: 21 residues. This chain's CDR3 is CASSQVFFRDTKYRGSYEQYV. The CDR3 DNA is TGCGCCAGCAGCCAAGTTTTTTTTCGGGACACAAAATACCGGGGCTCCTACGAGCAGTACGTC.

The chain couples TRBV5-1 to TRBJ1-1; a weak D match, TRBD1 (6 bases). Per germline, CDR1 SGHRS and CDR2 YFSETQ. Trimming shortened V by 0 bases and J by 5 bases, and 11 bases separated the two germline ends. The CDR3 has 14 residues. In DNA form, the CDR3 reads TGCGCCAGCAGCTTGGAGGGGGGCCGGACTGAAGCTTTCTTT. This encodes CASSLEGGRTEAFF.

Details on this clone: The identical CDR3 is also encoded by other nucleotide sequences in the sample. The gene calls are TRBV28 and TRBJ2-2; tentative D call: TRBD1 (6 bases). This CDR3 has 12 amino acids. Germline V gene data show CDR1 as MDHEN and CDR2 as SYDVKM. Trimming took off 6 bases at V and 5 bases at J, with 7 bases between the two ends. This CDR3 reads CASSRGTGELFF. The CDR3 coding sequence is TGTGCCAGCAGCAGGGGTACCGGGGAGCTGTTTTTT.

The CDR3: CATSRDTGGNNEQFF. The CDR3 nucleotides read TGTGCCACCAGCAGAGATACCGGGGGAAACAATGAGCAGTTCTTC. This chain joins TRBV15 and TRBJ2-1, with D maybe TRBD2 (6 bases). Germline V gives CDR1 LNHNV, CDR2 YYDKDF (reference sequence). V was pared by 0 bases and J by 5 bases, with 11 bases between. This CDR3 is built from 15 residues. The full variable domain, with the rest looked up from reference TRBV15 and TRBJ2-1, is DAMVIQNPRYQVTQFGKPVTLSCSQTLNHNVMYWYQQKSSQAPKLLFHYYDKDFNNEADTPDNFQSRRPNTSFCFLDIRSPGLGDTAMYLCATSRDTGGNNEQFFGPGTRLTVL.

V gene TRBV6-1 combines with J gene TRBJ2-3; tentatively, D is TRBD1 or TRBD2 (5 bases each). The CDR3 loop spans 15 amino acids. V was shortened by 3 bases and J by 0 bases, with 10 bases between the two germline ends. Germline loops: CDR1 MNHNS, CDR2 SASEGT. CDR3 in DNA: TGTGCCAGCAGTGACATCGGGGACAGCACAGATACGCAGTATTTT. Its translation: CASSDIGDSTDTQYF.

V gene TRBV7-2 combines with J gene TRBJ2-2; 8 bases align to TRBD1. The germline gives CDR1 SGHTA, CDR2 FQGNSA. The J segment lost 4 bases and the V segment lost 6 bases, leaving 4 bases of the junction unmatched. The CDR3 covers 14 residues. The CDR3 protein is CASSRQGFTGELFF. DNA of the CDR3: TGTGCCAGCAGTCGACAGGGGTTCACCGGGGAGCTGTTTTTT.

This chain connects TRBV7-2 to TRBJ1-5; D is unclear. There are 13 residues in the CDR3. The germline V and J ends were trimmed by 1 base and 6 bases, with 7 bases remaining between them. CDR1 and CDR2 from the germline V gene are SGHTA and FQGNSA. The CDR3 here is CASSLEYPQPQHF. DNA for the CDR3: TGTGCCAGCAGCTTAGAATATCCTCAGCCCCAGCATTTT.

The rearrangement links TRBV5-1 to TRBJ2-1, with TRBD2 matching over 13 bases. This CDR3 spans 14 amino acids. Germline-derived CDR1 and CDR2 are SGHRS and YFSETQ. Germline trimming cut 6 bases from V and 6 bases from J; bases unmatched to any gene: 3. Here the CDR3 DNA reads TGCGCCAGCAAGGGACTAGCGGGGTTCAATGAGCAGTTCTTC. Translating gives CASKGLAGFNEQFF.

This chain joins TRBV19 and TRBJ1-1; 10 bases line up with TRBD1. The CDR3 spans 16 residues. CDR1 is LNHDA and CDR2 is SQIVND in the germline V gene (reference sequence). Losses at the gene ends were 5 bases for V and 4 bases for J; bases not matched to a gene: 10. The CDR3 DNA is TGTGCCAGTAGTCCCGTGACAGGGGGCGGGGGCACTGAAGCTTTCTTT. Protein product: CASSPVTGGGGTEAFF.